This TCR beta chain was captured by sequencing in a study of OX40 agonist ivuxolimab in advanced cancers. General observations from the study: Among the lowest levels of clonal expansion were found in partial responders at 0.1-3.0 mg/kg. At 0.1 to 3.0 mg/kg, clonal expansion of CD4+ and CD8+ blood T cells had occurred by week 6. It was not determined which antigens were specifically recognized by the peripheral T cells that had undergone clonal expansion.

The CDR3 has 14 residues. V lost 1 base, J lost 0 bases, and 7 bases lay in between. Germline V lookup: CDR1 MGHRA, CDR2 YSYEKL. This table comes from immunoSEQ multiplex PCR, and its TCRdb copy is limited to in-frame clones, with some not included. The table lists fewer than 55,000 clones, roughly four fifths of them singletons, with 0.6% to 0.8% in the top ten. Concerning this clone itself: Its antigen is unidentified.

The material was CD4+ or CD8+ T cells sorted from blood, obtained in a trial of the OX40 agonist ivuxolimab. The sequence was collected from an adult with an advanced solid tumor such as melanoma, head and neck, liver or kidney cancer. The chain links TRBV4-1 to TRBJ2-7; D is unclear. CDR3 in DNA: TGCGCCAGCAGCCAAGTGGCGATCTCCTACGAGCAGTACTTC. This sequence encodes CASSQVAISYEQYF.